This paragraph covers one T cell receptor beta chain sequence. In the authors' methods: Reference gene primer amplification yielded estimated nucleated cell counts. Produced via immunoSEQ multiplex PCR; TCRdb's table is partial and in-frame only. V and J calls and clone size come straight from that table; D and trimming were deduced from the DNA. The sample lists about 70,000 clones, around 86% occurring once. The data were obtained in a study of blood T cell repertoires in COVID-19. Study summary: The origin of the acute and convalescent COVID-19 samples was the United States, Italy and Spain. PBMCs, B-cell-depleted T cells, or T cells were the source of the cDNA or gDNA that made up the material.

This CDR3 has 15 residues. V shed 10 bases and J shed 7 bases, with 22 bases lying between them. Germline CDR1 MNHEY, CDR2 SVGAGI. This chain uses TRBV6-5 with TRBJ1-4; TRBD1 is a possible D gene (6 bases). Sequences were obtained from peripheral blood. The receptor comes from a young woman with acute or convalescent COVID-19. The CDR3 sequence is CATRGRDKSGEKLFF. CDR3 in DNA: TGTGCCACAAGGGGGAGAGACAAGTCCGGTGAAAAACTGTTTTTT.